These 6 T cell receptor beta chains share one sample of origin, sequenced in a study of CD8 T cells in Susac syndrome. RNA was extracted with the RNeasy kit, and a quantity of roughly 0.45 to 1 ug was reverse transcribed using random hexamers. TCRdb reanalysed the immunoSEQ multiplex PCR reads using MiXCR and keeps one entry per CDR3 protein. The table lists about 190,000 distinct CDR3 sequences, more than 85% of them singletons. The sample was CD8+ T cells from PBMCs. These TCRs come from a human donor with Susac syndrome.

This chain links TRBV14 with TRBJ2-3; TRBD2 is a possible D gene (6 bases). Germline CDR1 SGHDN, CDR2 FVKESK. The V end was cut by 4 bases, the J end by 5 bases, with 10 bases between. The CDR3 has 13 residues. CDR3 protein: CASSRLVVDTQYF. DNA of the CDR3: TGTGCCAGCAGCCGACTAGTTGTAGATACGCAGTATTTT.

The chain combines TRBV14 with TRBJ2-1; 7 nucleotides match TRBD1. The CDR3 consists of 17 residues. With 0 bases clipped from V and 5 bases from J, the junction kept 10 bases outside the gene matches. Germline CDR1 SGHDN, CDR2 FVKESK. The chain's CDR3 is CASSQDELGTANNEQFF. The CDR3 nucleotides read TGTGCCAGCAGCCAAGATGAACTCGGGACAGCCAACAATGAGCAGTTCTTC.

The V and J genes are TRBV28 and TRBJ1-2; D call uncertain. Trimming shortened V by 6 bases and J by 6 bases, and 20 bases separated the two germline ends. This CDR3 is built from 15 residues. Per germline, CDR1 MDHEN and CDR2 SYDVKM. The CDR3 DNA is TGTGCCAGCAGCGGGTTATCATGGATCCAAGATGGCTACACCTTC. Its translation is CASSGLSWIQDGYTF.

The chain links TRBV12-3 or TRBV12-4 to TRBJ1-3; D gene ambiguous. Deletions cut 3 bases from V and 4 bases from J, with 13 bases between. This CDR3 is 15 amino acids long. CDR3: CASSFFAGAGNTIYF. In DNA form, the CDR3 reads TGTGCCAGCAGTTTCTTTGCAGGCGCCGGAAACACCATATATTTT.

The V and J genes are TRBV5-6 and TRBJ2-7; D remains ambiguous. Germline V gives CDR1 SGHDT, CDR2 YYEEEE. This CDR3 region has 12 residues. The ends were cut back, 1 base at V and 3 bases at J, with 5 bases in the middle. CDR3 residues: CASSLNSYEQYF. The CDR3 coding sequence is TGTGCCAGCAGCTTGAACAGCTACGAGCAGTACTTC.

V gene TRBV29-1 combines with J gene TRBJ1-2; perhaps TRBD1 as D (5 bases). CDR1 is SQVTM, CDR2 ANQGSEA, per germline. The CDR3 is 12 amino acids. Between the trimmed V and J ends, which lost 4 bases and 5 bases, there was a span of 11 bases. The CDR3 is CSVVPPGYGYTF. The CDR3 nucleotides are TGCAGCGTTGTTCCCCCAGGGTATGGCTACACCTTC. The entire variable domain, with the rest obtained from reference TRBV29-1 and TRBJ1-2, is as follows: SAVISQKPSRDICQRGTSLTIQCQVDSQVTMMFWYRQQPGQSLTLIATANQGSEATYESGFVIDKFPISRPNLTFSTLTVSNMSPEDSSIYLCSVVPPGYGYTFGSGTRLTVV.